Below are 28 T cell receptor beta chains sequenced from a single sample in a study of spatial heterogeneity in lung cancer. Each CDR3 protein gets one entry after TCRdb re-called the 5' RACE reads with MiXCR. Here the sample spans some 47,000 distinct CDR3 sequences, 7.5% to 9% being singletons. Time point described: sample taken at primary tumor resection. Whole RNA came from tumor, nontumor lung or frozen PBMC and was sequenced without being sorted. The sample in question was PBMCs, obtained at surgery. The receptors were sampled from a female donor with early-stage non-small cell lung cancer.

This clonotype showed up just a few times. One junction end disagrees with the germline gene, perhaps due to a read error. The V and J genes are TRBV6-5 and TRBJ2-3; D perhaps matches TRBD2 (6 bases). The CDR3 runs 14 residues. Looked up from germline, CDR1 is MNHEY and CDR2 is SVGAGI. This CDR3 is CASSYWGDTDTQYF. Here the CDR3 DNA reads TGTGCCAGCAGCTACTGGGGGGACACAGATACGCAGTATTTT.

This clonotype was seen many times. V is TRBV7-9 and J is TRBJ2-3; 8 bases line up with TRBD1. V was clipped by 5 bases and J by 4 bases; unmatched bases: 5. The germline CDR1 and CDR2 sequences are SEHNR and FQNEAQ (reference sequence). This CDR3 has 14 amino acids. The CDR3 loop is CASSAGGGADTQYF. CDR3 in DNA: TGTGCCAGCAGCGCAGGGGGCGGCGCAGATACGCAGTATTTT.

This chain uses TRBV7-2 with TRBJ2-5; D ambiguous. CDR1 and CDR2 (germline): SGHTA, FQGNSA. The CDR3 spans 13 residues. V was trimmed by 2 bases and J by 5 bases, leaving 9 bases between them. The CDR3 DNA reads TGTGCCAGCAGCTTAATGATTCAGGAGACCCAGTACTTC. Translating gives CASSLMIQETQYF.

A few counts support this clonotype. The genes are TRBV30 and TRBJ1-2; possible D gene TRBD1, 6 bases. CDR1 and CDR2 from the germline V gene are GTSNPN and SVGIG (reference sequence). The CDR3 length is 13 residues. Trimming left V 0 bases short and J 12 bases short, with 17 bases between. The CDR3 bases are TGTGCCTGGAGTGTACGGACAGATTTTGGGAACACCTTC. Translating it yields CAWSVRTDFGNTF.

This chain connects TRBV4-2 to TRBJ1-1, with D maybe TRBD1 (6 bases). The CDR3 loop spans 17 amino acids. V lost 0 bases, J lost 6 bases, and 20 bases lay in between. Germline V CDR1 and CDR2: LGHNA, YNFKEQ. The CDR3 DNA is TGTGCCAGCAGCCAAGATCCGGCAGGGGCGCAGGGTGCTGAAGCTTTCTTT. Translation gives CASSQDPAGAQGAEAFF.

The gene calls are TRBV29-1 and TRBJ2-7; D is tentatively TRBD1 or TRBD2 (6 bases each). Trimming took 6 bases from V and 5 from J, leaving 20 bases between them. CDR3 size: 14 residues. Per germline, CDR1 SQVTM and CDR2 ANQGSEA. The CDR3 DNA reads TGCAGCGTCAGCCGGGCCGGGGGCTTCGACGAGCAGTACTTC. Residues: CSVSRAGGFDEQYF.

Regarding this clonotype: A clone one base away is much larger, so this may be a read error. The chain carries TRBV24-1 and TRBJ1-3, with no clear D. The CDR3 has 15 amino acids. V lost 4 bases to trimming and J lost 0 bases, with 9 bases between them. Germline V gene lookup returns CDR1 KGHDR and CDR2 SFDVKD. CDR3 region: CATSEPLHSGNTIYF. DNA of the CDR3: TGTGCCACCAGTGAGCCCCTTCACTCTGGAAACACCATATATTTT.

This clonotype has a count of ten or more. The gene calls are TRBV28 and TRBJ2-5, with D possibly being TRBD1 (5 bases). Per the germline V gene, CDR1 is MDHEN and CDR2 is SYDVKM. This CDR3 has 12 residues. Trimming took off 6 bases at V and 4 bases at J, with 9 bases between the two ends. The CDR3 DNA follows: TGTGCCAGCAGCCTAGACAGAGAGACCCAGTACTTC. It yields the protein CASSLDRETQYF. The whole variable domain, filled in from reference TRBV28 and TRBJ2-5, reads DVKVTQSSRYLVKRTGEKVFLECVQDMDHENMFWYRQDPGLGLRLIYFSYDVKMKEKGDIPEGYSVSREKKERFSLILESASTNQTSMYLCASSLDRETQYFGPGTRLLVL.

This clonotype was seen only a few times. The chain employs TRBV18 and TRBJ1-1; D may be TRBD1 (5 bases). CDR3 length: 18 amino acids. Germline CDR1 reads KGHSH; CDR2 reads LQKENI. V shed 3 bases and J shed 3 bases, with 23 bases lying between them. The CDR3 is CASSPTGSWGVQDTEAFF. DNA for the CDR3: TGTGCCAGCTCACCCACCGGCTCCTGGGGGGTCCAGGACACTGAAGCTTTCTTT.

This clonotype was detected ten times or more. This sequence joins TRBV7-7 and TRBJ1-2; 9 nucleotides align to TRBD1. V lost 1 base, J lost 6 bases, and 9 bases stayed unmatched. Germline CDR1 and CDR2: SSHAT and FNYEAQ (reference sequence). The CDR3 covers 16 residues. CDR3 region: CASSLGGDREGDGYTF. Written as DNA, the CDR3 is TGTGCCAGCAGCTTAGGTGGGGACAGGGAAGGCGATGGCTACACCTTC.

This clonotype turned up a few times. At one boundary the junction diverges from the germline segment, which might be a read error. This chain connects TRBV7-2 to TRBJ2-3; 9 positions agree with TRBD2. CDR1 and CDR2 (germline): SGHTA, FQGNSA. CDR3 length: 15 amino acids. CDR3 DNA sequence: TGTGCCAGCAGCTTAGATGGGACTAGCATAGATACGCAGTATTTT. It translates to CASSLDGTSIDTQYF. The full variable domain, its missing parts supplied by reference TRBV7-2 and TRBJ2-3, is GAGVSQSPSNKVTEKGKDVELRCDPISGHTALYWYRQSLGQGLEFLIYFQGNSAPDKSGLPSDRFSAERTGGSVSTLTIQRTQQEDSAVYLCASSLDGTSIDTQYFGPGTRLTVL.

The sample holds a few counts of this clonotype. The chain carries TRBV5-4 and TRBJ1-1; a weak D match, TRBD1 (6 bases). There are 15 residues in the CDR3. V was cut by 3 bases and J by 1 base, with 13 bases left in between. Germline V gene lookup returns CDR1 SGHNT and CDR2 YYREEE (reference sequence). The CDR3 here is CASSSARGGNTEAFF. In DNA form, the CDR3 reads TGTGCCAGCAGCTCGGCCAGGGGCGGGAACACTGAAGCTTTCTTT.

Here the CDR3 DNA reads TGTGCCAGCAGAGCCGTCCAGGTTATGAACACTGAAGCTTTCTTT. This gives the protein CASRAVQVMNTEAFF. The V and J genes are TRBV6-1 and TRBJ1-1; no reliable D call. Germline CDR1 reads MNHNS; CDR2 reads SASEGT. This CDR3 is 15 amino acids long. V was clipped by 6 bases and J by 0 bases, with 14 bases between them.

In its sample, this clonotype was seen many times. The chain carries TRBV7-2 and TRBJ2-3; the D is unclear. The length of the CDR3 is 15 residues. CDR1 is SGHTA, CDR2 FQGNSA, per germline. Trimming cost V 3 bases and J 6 bases, with 16 bases left between them. The CDR3 loop is CASSLLLLPSDTQYF. CDR3 nucleotide sequence: TGTGCCAGCAGCTTGTTACTCTTACCATCGGATACGCAGTATTTT.

This clonotype was seen ten or more times. V is TRBV20-1 and J is TRBJ1-6; possibly TRBD1 for D (5 bases). The CDR3 sequence is 16 residues long. CDR1 is DFQATT and CDR2 is SNEGSKA in the germline V gene (reference sequence). V was shortened by 0 bases and J by 7 bases, with 16 bases between the two germline ends. Here the CDR3 reads CSARDPPAGPNSPLHF. The CDR3 DNA follows: TGCAGTGCTAGAGACCCCCCCGCAGGGCCGAATTCACCCCTCCACTTT.

In its sample, this clonotype was seen many times. The chain employs TRBV6-5 and TRBJ2-3; 7 positions agree with TRBD1. CDR3 length: 14 residues. CDR1 and CDR2 from the germline V gene are MNHEY and SVGAGI. V trimming: 6 bases; J trimming: 2 bases; junction bases outside the gene matches: 5. The CDR3 sequence is CASRPGQYTDTQYF. The CDR3 DNA is TGTGCCAGCAGACCGGGACAGTACACAGATACGCAGTATTTT.

This clonotype has ten or more counts. The J gene is TRBJ2-3, the V gene TRBV5-1, with 7 positions matching TRBD2. The CDR3 covers 16 residues. The germline V gene has CDR1 SGHRS and CDR2 YFSETQ. After removal of 1 base from V and 0 bases from J, the junction contained 5 bases not matched to a gene. The CDR3 protein is CASSLSAGLSTDTQYF. CDR3 nucleotides: TGCGCCAGCAGCTTGTCGGCGGGACTAAGCACAGATACGCAGTATTTT.

The chain uses TRBV28 and TRBJ2-7; 9 bases are a match to TRBD1. The CDR3 runs 14 residues. The germline gives CDR1 MDHEN, CDR2 SYDVKM. V dropped 7 bases and J dropped 2; count of bases not matched to a gene: 6. The CDR3 DNA is TGTGCCAGCACCGGGACAGGGCATCCCTACGAGCAGTACTTC. It codes for CASTGTGHPYEQYF.

This clonotype was seen at least ten times. This chain joins TRBV11-2 and TRBJ2-2; D ambiguous. The CDR3 is 12 residues long. Germline V gives CDR1 SGHAT, CDR2 FQNNGV. Between the trimmed V and J ends, which lost 3 bases and 7 bases, there was a span of 6 bases. The DNA for the CDR3 is TGTGCCAGCAGCTTCGCCGGCGGGGAGCTGTTTTTT. It codes for CASSFAGGELFF.

The chain joins TRBV12-3 or TRBV12-4 to TRBJ2-6; D possibly corresponds to TRBD2 (5 bases). The CDR3 length is 19 residues. Trimming cost V 2 bases and J 0 bases, with 17 bases left between them. CDR3 nucleotide sequence: TGTGCCAGCAGTTTACTCTTACGGGGTCTAAGCTCTGGGGCCAACGTCCTGACTTTC. This gives the protein CASSLLLRGLSSGANVLTF.

The chain carries TRBV15 and TRBJ2-1, with 7 bases lining up with TRBD1. V lost 0 bases, J lost 6 bases, and 8 bases stayed unmatched. The CDR3 loop spans 16 amino acids. The germline V gene encodes CDR1 LNHNV and CDR2 YYDKDF (reference sequence). CDR3 nucleotide sequence: TGTGCCACCAGCAGAGAAGGGGGCAGGGTCAGCAATGAGCAGTTCTTC. Amino acids: CATSREGGRVSNEQFF.

This clonotype was seen only a few times. The V and J genes are TRBV7-8 and TRBJ1-5; no definite D call. The CDR3 has 16 amino acids. The V and J ends lost 2 bases and 4 bases respectively, with 15 bases between them. From germline, CDR1 is SGHVS and CDR2 FQNEAQ. The CDR3, as DNA: TGTGCCAGCAGCTTACAGGCCGGCAGAGTAAATCAGCCCCAGCATTTT. Translated, it gives CASSLQAGRVNQPQHF.

This clonotype has at least ten counts. V usage is TRBV27 and J usage is TRBJ2-7; maybe TRBD2 (5 bases). In germline, CDR1 is MNHEY, CDR2 SMNVEV (reference sequence). Trimming stripped 4 bases from V and 10 bases from J, with 23 bases between. The CDR3 runs 15 residues. The CDR3 DNA reads as TGTGCCAGCAGTTCCCGACCAGGAACTACGAGGGAACAGTACTTC. Amino acids: CASSSRPGTTREQYF.

This clonotype was detected many times. CDR3 residues: CASSLAGGPSEQFF. In DNA, the CDR3 is TGTGCCAGCAGCTTGGCGGGGGGGCCGAGTGAGCAGTTCTTC. The chain employs TRBV7-8 and TRBJ2-1, with 9 bases that match TRBD2. The CDR3 length is 14 residues. CDR1 SGHVS and CDR2 FQNEAQ come from the germline V gene. Trimming at V came to 3 bases and at J to 9 bases, leaving 6 bases not matched to a gene.

The chain is built from TRBV29-1 and TRBJ2-7; unclear D gene. Germline CDR1 is SQVTM and CDR2 is ANQGSEA. V gave up 6 bases and J gave up 0 bases, with 9 bases separating them. CDR3 length equals 12 residues. The CDR3 DNA is TGCAGCGTACTAATAGACTCCTACGAGCAGTACTTC. Its translation: CSVLIDSYEQYF.

This clonotype was seen many times. The chain links TRBV20-1 to TRBJ1-6; TRBD1 might be the D (5 bases). CDR1 and CDR2 from the germline V gene are DFQATT and SNEGSKA (reference sequence). This CDR3 spans 15 amino acids. V was clipped by 5 bases and J by 5 bases, with 16 bases between them. As DNA, the CDR3 is TGCAGTGCTCCAAGTGGGGGGATAAATAATTCACCCCTCCACTTT. It translates to CSAPSGGINNSPLHF.

The J gene is TRBJ1-5, the V gene TRBV5-1; a possible D gene is TRBD1 (5 bases). Per the germline V gene, CDR1 is SGHRS and CDR2 is YFSETQ. The CDR3 runs 15 residues. The V end was cut by 4 bases, the J end by 5 bases, with 16 bases between. This CDR3 reads CASSPTEGRYQPQHF. The CDR3 DNA reads as TGCGCCAGCAGCCCCACCGAGGGGAGGTATCAGCCCCAGCATTTT. Looking up the rest from reference TRBV5-1 and TRBJ1-5 gives the full variable domain: KAGVTQTPRYLIKTRGQQVTLSCSPISGHRSVSWYQQTPGQGLQFLFEYFSETQRNKGNFPGRFSGRQFSNSRSEMNVSTLELGDSALYLCASSPTEGRYQPQHFGDGTRLSIL.

The rearrangement uses TRBV19 and TRBJ1-4, with TRBD1 matching over 10 bases. V trimming: 3 bases; J trimming: 7 bases; junction bases outside the gene matches: 2. The CDR3 sequence is 14 residues long. Germline CDR1 and CDR2: LNHDA and SQIVND (reference sequence). The CDR3: CASSMGQGSEKLFF. CDR3 sequence (DNA): TGTGCCAGTAGTATGGGACAGGGGAGTGAAAAACTGTTTTTT.